This T cell receptor (beta chain) was identified in a study of cytomegalovirus exposure and HLA in healthy donors. With respect to this clone: What it binds is not known.

Sequenced by immunoSEQ multiplex PCR; TCRdb stores in-frame clones only, minus some. This sample carries about 150,000 clones, about 86% of them seen once, and the ten largest clones take 2.1%. Study results and limitations: The study put under 200 TCR beta chains on its list as cytomegalovirus-associated. Rarity marked most TCR sequences, yet some public TCRs occurred in many donors. In vitro experiments confirmed that three CMV-associated chains were specific for CMV antigens.

CDR3 size: 18 residues. Germline V gene sequence: CDR1 SGHVS, CDR2 FQNEAQ. V shed 3 bases, J shed 1 base, and the junction held 9 bases outside the gene matches. This receptor was taken from a human donor in good health. Sequencing used PBMCs. The V gene is TRBV7-8, the J gene TRBJ1-5; TRBD1 matches 10 bases. CDR3 DNA: TGTGCCAGCAGCTTGAATCCCGGGACAGGGGACAGCAATCAGCCCCAGCATTTT. Residues: CASSLNPGTGDSNQPQHF.